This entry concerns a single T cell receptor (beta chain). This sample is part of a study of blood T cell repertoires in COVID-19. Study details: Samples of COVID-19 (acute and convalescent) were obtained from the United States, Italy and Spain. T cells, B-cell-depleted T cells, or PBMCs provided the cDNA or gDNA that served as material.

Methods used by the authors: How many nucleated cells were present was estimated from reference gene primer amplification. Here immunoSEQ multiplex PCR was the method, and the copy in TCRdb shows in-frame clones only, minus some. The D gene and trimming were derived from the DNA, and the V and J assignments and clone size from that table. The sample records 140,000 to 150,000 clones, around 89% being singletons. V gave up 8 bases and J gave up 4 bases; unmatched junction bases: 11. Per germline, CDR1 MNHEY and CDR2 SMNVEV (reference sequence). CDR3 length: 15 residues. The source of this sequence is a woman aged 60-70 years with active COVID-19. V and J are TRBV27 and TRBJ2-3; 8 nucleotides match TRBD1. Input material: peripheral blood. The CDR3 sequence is CASLPTGVAADTQYF. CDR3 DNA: TGTGCCAGCCTCCCGACAGGGGTGGCGGCAGATACGCAGTATTTT.